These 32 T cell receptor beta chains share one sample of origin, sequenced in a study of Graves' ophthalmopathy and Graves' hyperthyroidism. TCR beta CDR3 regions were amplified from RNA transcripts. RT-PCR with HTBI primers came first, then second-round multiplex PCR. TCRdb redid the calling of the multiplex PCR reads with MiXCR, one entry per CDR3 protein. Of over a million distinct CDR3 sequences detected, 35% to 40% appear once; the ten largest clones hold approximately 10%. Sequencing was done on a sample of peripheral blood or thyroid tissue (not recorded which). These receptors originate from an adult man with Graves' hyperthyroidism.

CDR3 amino acids: CASSTTDPGANVLTF. In nucleotides, the CDR3 is TGTGCCAGCAGCACGACAGATCCTGGGGCCAACGTCCTGACTTTC. The chain joins TRBV12-3 or TRBV12-4 to TRBJ2-6; possibly TRBD1 for D (5 bases). V was pared by 6 bases and J by 2 bases, with 11 bases between. There are 15 residues in the CDR3.

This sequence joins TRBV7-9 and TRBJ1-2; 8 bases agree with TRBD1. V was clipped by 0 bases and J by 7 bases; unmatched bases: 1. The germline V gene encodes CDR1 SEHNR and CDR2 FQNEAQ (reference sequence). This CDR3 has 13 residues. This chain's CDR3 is CASSLAGTGGYTF. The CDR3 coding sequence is TGTGCCAGCAGCTTAGCGGGGACAGGTGGCTACACCTTC.

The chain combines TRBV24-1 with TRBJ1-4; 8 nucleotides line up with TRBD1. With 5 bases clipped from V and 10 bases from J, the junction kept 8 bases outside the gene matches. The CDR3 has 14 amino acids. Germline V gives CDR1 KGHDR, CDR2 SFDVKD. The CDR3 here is CATSAGDRSGKLFF. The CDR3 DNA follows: TGTGCCACCAGTGCGGGGGACAGGTCCGGAAAACTGTTTTTT.

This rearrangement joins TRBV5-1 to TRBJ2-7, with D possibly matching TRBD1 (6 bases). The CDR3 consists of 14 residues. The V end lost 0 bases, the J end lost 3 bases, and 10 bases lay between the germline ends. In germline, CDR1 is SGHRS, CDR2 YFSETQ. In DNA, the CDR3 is TGCGCCAGCAGCTTGGACAGGGAGAGCTACGAGCAGTACTTC. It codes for CASSLDRESYEQYF.

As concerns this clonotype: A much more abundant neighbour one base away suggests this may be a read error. CDR3 residues: CASSARASGRAEQYF. The CDR3 DNA reads TGTGCCAGTAGTGCCCGGGCTAGCGGGAGAGCGGAGCAGTACTTC. The V gene is TRBV19, the J gene TRBJ2-7; TRBD2 aligns across 10 bases. Germline CDR1 LNHDA, CDR2 SQIVND (reference sequence). V shed 5 bases, J shed 7 bases, and the junction held 11 bases outside the gene matches. The CDR3 has 15 amino acids.

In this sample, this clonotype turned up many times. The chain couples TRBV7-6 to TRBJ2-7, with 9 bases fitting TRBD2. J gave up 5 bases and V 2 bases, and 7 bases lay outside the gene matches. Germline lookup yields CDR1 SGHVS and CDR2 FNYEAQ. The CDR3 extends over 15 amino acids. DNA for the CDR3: TGTGCCAGCAGCTTATTGGCTAGCGGGAAAGACGAGCAGTACTTC. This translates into CASSLLASGKDEQYF.

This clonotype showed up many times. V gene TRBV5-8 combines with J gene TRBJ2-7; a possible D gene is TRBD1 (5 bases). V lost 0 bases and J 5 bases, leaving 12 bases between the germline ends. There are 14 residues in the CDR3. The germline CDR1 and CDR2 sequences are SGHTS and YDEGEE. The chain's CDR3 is CASSLAQGLNEQYF. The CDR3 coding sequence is TGTGCCAGCAGCTTGGCTCAGGGCCTCAACGAGCAGTACTTC.

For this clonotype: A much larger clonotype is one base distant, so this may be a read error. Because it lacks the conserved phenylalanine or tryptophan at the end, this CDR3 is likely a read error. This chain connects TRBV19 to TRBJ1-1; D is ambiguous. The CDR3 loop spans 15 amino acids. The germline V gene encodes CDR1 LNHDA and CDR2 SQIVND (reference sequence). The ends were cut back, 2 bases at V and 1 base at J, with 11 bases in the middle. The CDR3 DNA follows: TGTGCCAGTAGTATACGTTCTGGGGAGAACACTGAAGCTTTCCTT. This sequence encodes CASSIRSGENTEAFL.

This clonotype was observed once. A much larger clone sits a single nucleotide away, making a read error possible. The CDR3 DNA reads TGTGCCAGCAGGGCCGACAGGGTTTTGTGGACCTGCGAGCAGTACTTC. This gives the protein CASRADRVLWTCEQYF. This rearrangement joins TRBV10-3 to TRBJ2-7; the match to TRBD1 covers 7 bases. Looked up from germline, CDR1 is ENHRY and CDR2 is SYGVKD. V gave up 10 bases and J gave up 6 bases; unmatched junction bases: 21. This CDR3 is 16 amino acids long.

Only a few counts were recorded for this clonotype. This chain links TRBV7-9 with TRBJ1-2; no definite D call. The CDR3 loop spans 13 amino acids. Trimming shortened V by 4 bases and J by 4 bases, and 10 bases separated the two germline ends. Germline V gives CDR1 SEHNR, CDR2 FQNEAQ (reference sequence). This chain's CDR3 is CASSSGISYGYTF. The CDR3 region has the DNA TGTGCCAGCAGCTCCGGAATCTCCTATGGCTACACCTTC.

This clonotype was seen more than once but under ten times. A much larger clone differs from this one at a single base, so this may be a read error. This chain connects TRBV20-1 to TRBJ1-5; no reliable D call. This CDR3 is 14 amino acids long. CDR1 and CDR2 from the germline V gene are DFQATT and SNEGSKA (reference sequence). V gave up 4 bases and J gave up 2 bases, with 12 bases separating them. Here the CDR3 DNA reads TGCAGTGCTATGACCTCGAATGGCAATCAGCCCCAGCATTTT. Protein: CSAMTSNGNQPQHF.

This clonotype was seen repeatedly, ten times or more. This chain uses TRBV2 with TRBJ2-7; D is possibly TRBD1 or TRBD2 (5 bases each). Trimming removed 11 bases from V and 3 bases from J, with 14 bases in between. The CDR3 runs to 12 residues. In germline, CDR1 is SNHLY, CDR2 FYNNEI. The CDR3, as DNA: TGTGCCGGGGGACGAGAAGTCTACGAGCAGTACTTC. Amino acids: CAGGREVYEQYF.

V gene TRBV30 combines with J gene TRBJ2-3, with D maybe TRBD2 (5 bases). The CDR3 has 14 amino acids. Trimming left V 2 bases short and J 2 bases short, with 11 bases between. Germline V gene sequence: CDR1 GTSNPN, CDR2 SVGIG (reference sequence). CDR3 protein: CAWSIGDYTDTQYF. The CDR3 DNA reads TGTGCCTGGAGTATCGGGGATTACACAGATACGCAGTATTTT.

The CDR3, as DNA: TGCGCCAGCAGTGAGGGGGCACCCCGGACTGAAGCTTTCTTT. As protein: CASSEGAPRTEAFF. This chain joins TRBV10-2 and TRBJ1-1, with D perhaps matching TRBD1 (5 bases). Germline values: CDR1 WSHSY, CDR2 SAAADI. V dropped 2 bases and J dropped 5 bases, with 12 bases sitting between them. This CDR3 contains 14 residues.

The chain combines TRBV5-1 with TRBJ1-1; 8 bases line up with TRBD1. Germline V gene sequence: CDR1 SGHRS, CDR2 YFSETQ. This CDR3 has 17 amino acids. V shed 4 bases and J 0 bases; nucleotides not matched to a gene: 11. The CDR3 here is CASSLGTGRMMNTEAFF. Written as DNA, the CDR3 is TGCGCCAGCAGCCTAGGGACAGGAAGGATGATGAACACTGAAGCTTTCTTT. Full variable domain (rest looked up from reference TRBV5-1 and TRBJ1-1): KAGVTQTPRYLIKTRGQQVTLSCSPISGHRSVSWYQQTPGQGLQFLFEYFSETQRNKGNFPGRFSGRQFSNSRSEMNVSTLELGDSALYLCASSLGTGRMMNTEAFFGQGTRLTVV.

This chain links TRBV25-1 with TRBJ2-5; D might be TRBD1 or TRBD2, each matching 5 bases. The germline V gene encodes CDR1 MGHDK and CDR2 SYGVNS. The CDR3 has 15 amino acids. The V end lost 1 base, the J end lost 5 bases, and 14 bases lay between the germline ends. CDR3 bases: TGTGCCAGCAGTGAATTCCCGGGGCTGGTGGAGACCCAGTACTTC. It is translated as CASSEFPGLVETQYF.

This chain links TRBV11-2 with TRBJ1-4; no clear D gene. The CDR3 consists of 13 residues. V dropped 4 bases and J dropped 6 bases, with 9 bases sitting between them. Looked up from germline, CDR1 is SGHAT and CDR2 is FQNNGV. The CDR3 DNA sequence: TGTGCCAGCAGCTCCAGACCAGATGAAAAACTGTTTTTT. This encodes CASSSRPDEKLFF.

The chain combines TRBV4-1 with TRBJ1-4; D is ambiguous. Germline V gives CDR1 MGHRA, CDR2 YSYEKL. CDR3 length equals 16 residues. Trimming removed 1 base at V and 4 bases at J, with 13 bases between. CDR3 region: CASSQGRQLGNEKLFF. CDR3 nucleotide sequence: TGCGCCAGCAGCCAAGGCCGGCAGTTGGGTAATGAAAAACTGTTTTTT.

The CDR3, as DNA: TGTGCCAGCAGCTTCGCAAACGTTCCGCAGGGACCAGGTGGCTACACCTTC. Encoded protein: CASSFANVPQGPGGYTF. J is TRBJ1-2 and V is TRBV13; maybe TRBD1 (5 bases). V gave up 3 bases and J gave up 7 bases, with 24 bases separating them. The CDR3 has 17 residues. CDR1 is PRHDT, CDR2 FYEKMQ, per germline (reference sequence).

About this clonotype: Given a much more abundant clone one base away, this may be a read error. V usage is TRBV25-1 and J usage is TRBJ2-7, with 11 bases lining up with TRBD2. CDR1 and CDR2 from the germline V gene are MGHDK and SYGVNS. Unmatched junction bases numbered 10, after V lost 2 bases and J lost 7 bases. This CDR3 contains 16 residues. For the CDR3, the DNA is TGTGCCAGCAGTGAAAGGTGGCTAGCGGGAGGCAGTGAGCAGTACTTC. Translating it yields CASSERWLAGGSEQYF.

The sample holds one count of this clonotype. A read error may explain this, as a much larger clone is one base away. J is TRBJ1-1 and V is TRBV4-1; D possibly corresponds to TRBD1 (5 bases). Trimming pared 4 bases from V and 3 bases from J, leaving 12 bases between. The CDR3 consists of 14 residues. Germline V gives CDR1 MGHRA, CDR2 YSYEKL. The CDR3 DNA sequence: TGCGCCAGCAGCCCAGACCCGGGGGACACTGAAGCTTTCTTT. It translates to CASSPDPGDTEAFF.

This chain's CDR3 is CSVESPPKGAAGMGYEQYF. The CDR3 DNA sequence: TGCAGCGTTGAGTCCCCCCCGAAGGGTGCAGCGGGAATGGGGTACGAGCAGTACTTC. The chain carries TRBV29-1 and TRBJ2-7; TRBD2 matches at 7 bases. V lost 3 bases, J lost 4 bases, and 24 bases stayed unmatched. CDR1 and CDR2 (germline): SQVTM, ANQGSEA. CDR3 length equals 19 residues.

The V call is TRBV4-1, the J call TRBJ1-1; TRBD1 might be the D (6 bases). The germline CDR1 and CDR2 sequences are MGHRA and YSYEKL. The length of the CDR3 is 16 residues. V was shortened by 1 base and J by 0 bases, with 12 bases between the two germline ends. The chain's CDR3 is CASSQVGDTMNTEAFF. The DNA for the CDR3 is TGCGCCAGCAGCCAAGTGGGGGACACCATGAACACTGAAGCTTTCTTT.

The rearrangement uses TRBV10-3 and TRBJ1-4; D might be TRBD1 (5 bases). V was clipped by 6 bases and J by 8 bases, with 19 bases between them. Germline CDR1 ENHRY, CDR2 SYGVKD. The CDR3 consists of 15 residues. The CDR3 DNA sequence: TGTGCCATCAGCATAGCCGGGACTAGTGTCGAAAAACTGTTTTTT. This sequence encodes CAISIAGTSVEKLFF.

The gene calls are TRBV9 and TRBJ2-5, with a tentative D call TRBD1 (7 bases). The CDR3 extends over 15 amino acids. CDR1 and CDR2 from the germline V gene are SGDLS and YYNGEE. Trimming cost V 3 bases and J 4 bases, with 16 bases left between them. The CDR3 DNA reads TGTGCCAGCAGCGGCCAAGGGACAGCGGGAGAGACCCAGTACTTC. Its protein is CASSGQGTAGETQYF.

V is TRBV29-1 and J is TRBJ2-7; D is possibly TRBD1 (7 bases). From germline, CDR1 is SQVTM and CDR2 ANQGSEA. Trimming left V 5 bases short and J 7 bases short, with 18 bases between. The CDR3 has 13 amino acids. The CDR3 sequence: CSVLVQGSGEQYF. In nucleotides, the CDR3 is TGCAGCGTTCTCGTACAGGGGAGCGGGGAGCAGTACTTC.

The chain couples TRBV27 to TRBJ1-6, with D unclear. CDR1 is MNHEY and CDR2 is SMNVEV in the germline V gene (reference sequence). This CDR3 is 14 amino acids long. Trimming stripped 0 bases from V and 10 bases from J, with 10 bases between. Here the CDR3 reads CASSLSGFGSPLHF. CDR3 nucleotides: TGTGCCAGCAGTTTATCAGGGTTCGGCTCACCCCTCCACTTT.

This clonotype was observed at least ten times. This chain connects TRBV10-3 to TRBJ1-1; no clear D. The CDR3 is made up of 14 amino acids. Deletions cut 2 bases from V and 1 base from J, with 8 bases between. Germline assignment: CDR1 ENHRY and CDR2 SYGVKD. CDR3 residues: CAISEEWGNTEAFF. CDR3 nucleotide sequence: TGTGCCATCAGTGAGGAGTGGGGGAACACTGAAGCTTTCTTT.

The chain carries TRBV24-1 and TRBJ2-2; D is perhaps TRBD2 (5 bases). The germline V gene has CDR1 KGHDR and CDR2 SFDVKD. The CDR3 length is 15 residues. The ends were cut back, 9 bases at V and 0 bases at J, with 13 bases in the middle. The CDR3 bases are TGTGCCACCGCAAAGACTACCTCGAACACCGGGGAGCTGTTTTTT. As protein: CATAKTTSNTGELFF.

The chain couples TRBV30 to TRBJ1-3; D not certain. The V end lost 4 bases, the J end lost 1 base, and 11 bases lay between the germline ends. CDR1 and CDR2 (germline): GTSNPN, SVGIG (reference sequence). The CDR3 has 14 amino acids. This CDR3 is CAWNMGRSGNTIYF. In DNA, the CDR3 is TGTGCCTGGAATATGGGGAGATCTGGAAACACCATATATTTT.

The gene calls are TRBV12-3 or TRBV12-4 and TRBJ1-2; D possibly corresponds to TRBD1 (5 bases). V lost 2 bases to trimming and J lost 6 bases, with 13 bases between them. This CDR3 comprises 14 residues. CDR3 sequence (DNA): TGTGCCAGCAGTTTAATTTGGGGCACGCATGGCTACACCTTC. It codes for CASSLIWGTHGYTF.

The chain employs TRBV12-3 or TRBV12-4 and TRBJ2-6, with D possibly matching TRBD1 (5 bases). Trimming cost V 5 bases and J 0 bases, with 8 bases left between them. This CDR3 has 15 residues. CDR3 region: CASSQQASGANVLTF. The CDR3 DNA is TGTGCCAGCAGTCAACAGGCCTCTGGGGCCAACGTCCTGACTTTC.